Below, one T cell receptor (beta chain) is given with its context. Additional DNA sequences in this sample encode the identical CDR3. This specimen comes from a study of shared clonotypes between healthy human individuals. With 3 bases removed from V and 0 bases from J, the gap between germline ends came to 9 bases. The CDR3 covers 15 residues. The germline V gene has CDR1 KGHSH and CDR2 LQKENI. The CD4+ fraction was divided into a CD45RA+ naive subset and a CD45RA-negative memory subset. Using immunoSEQ multiplex PCR, the repertoire was profiled, and TCRdb retains in-frame clones only, with some absent. The data show about 2.4 million clones, around nine tenths seen once.

What was sequenced was naive CD4+ T cells sorted from blood. Indicated subset: CD45RA+ positively selected. The chain recombines TRBV18 with TRBJ1-3; D is possibly TRBD1 (5 bases). The TCR was taken from a man aged 18 to 30 in good health. Here the CDR3 DNA reads TGTGCCAGCTCACCCGGGACTTACTCTGGAAACACCATATATTTT. It yields the protein CASSPGTYSGNTIYF.